The clone carrying this T cell receptor beta chain was detected many times. With 3 bases removed from V and 6 bases from J, the gap between germline ends came to 12 bases. Germline V gene data show CDR1 as MNHEY and CDR2 as SMNVEV (reference sequence). The CDR3 has 14 residues. These data come from a study of T-cell reconstitution after alpha-beta-depleted transplantation in children. Molecular barcoding with unique molecular identifiers was used for the TCRbeta library. TCRdb re-called the PCR reads through MiXCR, storing one row per CDR3 protein. The sample consists of some 500,000 distinct CDR3 sequences, around 19% of them appearing once.

The sequenced sample was PBMCs from the stem cell graft donor, obtained from the stem cell graft. This chain connects TRBV27 to TRBJ1-5; D uncertain. The sequence was obtained from a human donor who donated a stem cell graft to a child with acute lymphoblastic leukemia. CDR3 DNA sequence: TGTGCCAGCAGTTTTACGGGTCCCTCTCAGCCCCAGCATTTT. Translating gives CASSFTGPSQPQHF.